The source of this T cell receptor (beta chain) is a study of blood T cell repertoires in COVID-19 (dated by TCRdb to about 2020). For the wider study: Samples covering the acute and convalescent phases of COVID-19 were provided by collaborators in the United States, Italy and Spain. The material from the prospective study consisted of cDNA or gDNA derived from T cells, B-cell-depleted T cells, or PBMCs. Deeply sampled blood TCRbeta repertoires from subjects exposed to, actively infected with, or recovered from COVID-19 were included in the dataset. A freely available public database, intended as a resource for researchers studying the immune response to SARS-CoV-2, is where the repertoires were released. Samples were obtained from the ongoing ImmuneRACE study (first 160 participants) and from some 1,300 subjects provided by 6 global collaborators. Nearly every sample came with metadata listing a de-identified subject ID, COVID-19 status, age in years and sex. HLA class I and class II types, where available, came from metadata supplied by the sample provider rather than from assay-based typing.

The full study reports these points: How much clinical and demographic metadata was included differed by source and by participant, and the metadata was provided uncurated.

A word on this clone: Its antigen is currently not known. No much larger clonotype is one base removed from it; base qualities were not supplied.

TCRbeta CDR3 regions were amplified from genomic DNA by means of the immunoSEQ Assay, a bias-controlled multiplex PCR. As for how the authors treated the data: The number of nucleated cells in each sample was estimated by amplification of reference gene primers within the assay. Sequence reads were collapsed and filtered to measure the absolute abundance of every unique TCRbeta CDR3 rearrangement. For each sample, productive Simpson clonality was calculated as the square root of Simpson's diversity index across productive rearrangements. Here the immuneACCESS table is served through TCRdb, limited to in-frame sequences with V and J called. Missing clones are a known gap in these copies; in checked studies unresolved V genes cover under half, and the rest lacks a known reason. That table gives V, J and clone size, and the DNA gave D and trimming. This sample comprises roughly 78,000 clones, around 88% of them detected only once. Around 0.6% of the sample is in the top ten clones.

CDR1 SGDLS and CDR2 YYNGEE were looked up in the germline V gene. The CDR3 measures 15 amino acids from cysteine to phenylalanine. Of all the DNA, just the CDR3 is kept, 45 bases in frame from base 1. Trimming accounts for 3 bases at V and 3 bases at J, while the number of junction bases matched to no gene is 5. Whole blood was collected in K2EDTA tubes by collaborating institutions according to the institutions' own protocols. For TCRbeta analysis, collaborators shipped samples as frozen whole blood, isolated PBMCs, or DNA extracted from either of those sample types. Material: peripheral blood. In this chain, TRBV9 is recombined with TRBJ2-7; 11 middle bases align to TRBD1. This sequence was found in a man in his 60s with acute or convalescent COVID-19. Here the CDR3 is given as CASSARTGGGYEQYF. The nucleotide sequence reads TGTGCCAGCAGCGCCCGGACAGGGGGCGGCTACGAGCAGTACTTC.